The sequence of this T cell receptor (beta chain) was determined in a study of metastatic and nonmetastatic thyroid tumors (dated by TCRdb to 2020 to 2022). For the wider study: Repertoires from peripheral blood and from tumor or nodule tissue samples of malignant and benign thyroid patients were compared.

This clone is termed medium-sized (0.01 to 0.1%). It lacks a known antigen. No per-base quality is available; no much larger clone lies one base away. Other DNA sequences in the same sample also yield this CDR3. No treatment had been received by any patient before thyroid surgery. Patient clinical samples collected from the early 2010s to the late 2010s were retrospectively analysed using T-cell receptor beta sequencing. Findings and caveats that apply to the study as a whole: In both blood and tumor samples, TCR beta diversity was reported to be significantly higher in malignant tumors than in benign nodules.

The library was built by means of PCR. The listed sequencing device is Illumina HiSeq 4000. High-throughput sequencing was used to profile the TCR beta-chain CDR3 region of every patient. The paper's processing steps were these. The researchers built a classifier to tell apart papillary thyroid cancer patients with distant metastasis, based on CDR3 differences among clinicopathological groups. Repertoire diversity was assessed with the Shannon index, and tumor-blood repertoire similarity with the Morisita-Horn index. The public reads were run again by TCRdb, first through fastp at Q25 and then through MiXCR, and only productive beta chains were kept. The V and J calls shown here were made by TCRdb, not taken from the authors' results. The sample table lists 13,000 to 15,000 clones, more than 20% of them with a count of one. Approximately 8% of the sample is held by the ten biggest clonotypes. This clonotype was obtained from a female donor with papillary thyroid cancer or a benign thyroid nodule (not recorded which). Some clones in this sample may be carry-over from other donors' samples. Sequencing was performed on tumor tissue.

The nucleotides are TGTGCCACCATTTCCTTTGCTAGCGGGGGATACGAGCAGTACTTC. The translation is CATISFASGGYEQYF. The chain is assembled from TRBV6-1 and TRBJ2-7; TRBD2 agrees with 10 junctional bases. CDR1 and CDR2, per the germline V gene, are MNHNS and SASEGT. V is trimmed back by 10 bases and J by 4 bases, and the junction contains 13 bases that no gene match accounts for. The CDR3 holds 15 amino acids from the cysteine to the phenylalanine. This entry keeps only the CDR3 DNA: 45 bases, framed from base 1.